This T cell receptor beta chain was recovered during a study of graft-versus-host responses after intestinal transplantation. Assay used: immunoSEQ multiplex PCR; TCRdb lists only in-frame clones, some missing. The sample comprises around 100,000 clones, about 92% of which are singletons, and approximately 0.25% rests with the top ten. Details on this clone: Its antigen is still unknown.

The V gene's germline CDR1 is SGHTA and CDR2 FQGNSA. This CDR3 is 15 amino acids long. V lost 3 bases to trimming and J lost 2 bases, with 13 bases between them. Sequenced here: unstimulated CD4+ T cells sorted from spleen or lymph node cells, sampled before transplant. This clonotype was sampled from a human donor who was the organ donor for an intestinal transplant. The chain couples TRBV7-2 to TRBJ1-2, with unresolved D. CDR3 loop: CASSLGSGINYGYTF. The DNA of the CDR3 is TGTGCCAGCAGCTTGGGGTCTGGAATCAACTATGGCTACACCTTC.